This TCR beta chain was profiled in a study of blood T cell repertoires in COVID-19. CDR3 length: 13 amino acids. V lost 4 bases and J lost 7, with 13 bases in between. The V gene's germline CDR1 is SQVTM and CDR2 ANQGSEA. In the authors' workflow: Reference gene primers were amplified, and this amplification served to estimate nucleated cell counts. Profiled with immunoSEQ multiplex PCR; TCRdb holds only in-frame clones, not every one. For V, J and clone size, that table is used; D and trimming come from the DNA. The data show roughly 190,000 clones, 70% to 90% seen once. This receptor was taken from a middle-aged woman who had recovered from COVID-19. Source material: peripheral blood. This chain connects TRBV29-1 to TRBJ2-2, with D maybe TRBD1 (6 bases). The CDR3 DNA is TGCAGCGTTGGGCCCAGGGGTAGCGGGGAGCTGTTTTTT. This translates into CSVGPRGSGELFF.